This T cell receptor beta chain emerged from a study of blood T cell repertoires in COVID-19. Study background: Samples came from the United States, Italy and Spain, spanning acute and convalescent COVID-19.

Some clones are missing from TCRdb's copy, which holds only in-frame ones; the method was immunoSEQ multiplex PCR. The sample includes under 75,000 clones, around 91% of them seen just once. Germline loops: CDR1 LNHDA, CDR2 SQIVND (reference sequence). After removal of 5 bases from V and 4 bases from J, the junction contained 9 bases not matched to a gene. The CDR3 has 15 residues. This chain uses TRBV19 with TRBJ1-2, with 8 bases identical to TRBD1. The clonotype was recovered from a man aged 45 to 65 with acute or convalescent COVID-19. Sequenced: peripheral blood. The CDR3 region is CASSDGQGTGYGYTF. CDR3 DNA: TGTGCCAGTAGTGACGGACAGGGAACAGGCTATGGCTACACCTTC.